This record looks at one TCR beta chain sequence and its context. Its antigen is still unknown. Measured with immunoSEQ multiplex PCR; TCRdb has only the in-frame clones, and not every one. The profile covers fewer than 1.4 million clones, with approximately 78% appearing a single time and roughly 0.57% taken by the ten largest. The sample comes from a study of shared clonotypes between healthy human individuals. The wider study: CD8 memory received one plate per donor, CD8 naive two, CD4 memory three and CD4 naive three. Study-level points and caveats: Richness estimates generally favored naive over memory subsets.

The germline gives CDR1 KGHSH, CDR2 LQKENI. V lost 8 bases, J lost 4 bases, and 9 bases lay in between. The CDR3 length is 12 residues. This chain connects TRBV18 to TRBJ1-3; the D is unclear. This sequence was found in a man younger than 35 in good health. Some clones in this sample may be carry-over from other donors' samples. Sequencing was carried out using memory CD4+ T cells from PBMCs. Indicated subset: CD45RA-negative fraction. CDR3 sequence: CASTFPGNTIYF. The CDR3 DNA is TGTGCCAGCACCTTCCCAGGAAACACCATATATTTT. Variable domain in full (rest from reference TRBV18 and TRBJ1-3): NAGVMQNPRHLVRRRGQEARLRCSPMKGHSHVYWYRQLPEEGLKFMVYLQKENIIDESGMPKERFSAEFPKEGPSILRIQQVVRGDSAAYFCASTFPGNTIYFGEGSWLTVV.